The 26 T cell receptor beta chains presented below share a single source sample, sequenced in a study of T cell repertoires in cytomegalovirus infection. Their antigen targets remain unknown. One entry per CDR3 protein results from TCRdb running MiXCR on the reads. Of 900,000 to 950,000 distinct CDR3 sequences in the sample, around 31% were seen once. The input for sequencing was cultured CD8+ T cells from PBMCs, taken from culture after CMV antigen stimulation. All receptors derive from a human donor in good health (CMV status not recorded). Some clones in this sample may be carry-over from other donors' samples.

The V and J genes are TRBV27 and TRBJ2-5; maybe TRBD2 (7 bases). This CDR3 region has 14 residues. Per the germline V gene, CDR1 is MNHEY and CDR2 is SMNVEV (reference sequence). V gave up 8 bases and J gave up 5 bases, with 18 bases separating them. CDR3 in DNA: TGTGCCAGCTCCGAAGGGGGGGGAGTGGAGACCCAGTACTTC. This translates into CASSEGGGVETQYF.

This rearrangement joins TRBV7-2 to TRBJ2-5; 8 bases align to TRBD1. The CDR3 loop spans 14 amino acids. V shed 5 bases, J shed 2 bases, and the junction held 4 bases outside the gene matches. Germline loops: CDR1 SGHTA, CDR2 FQGNSA. The CDR3 bases are TGTGCCAGCAGCGGGACAGGATTTCAAGAGACCCAGTACTTC. Translated, it gives CASSGTGFQETQYF.

The CDR3 protein is CASEQGSGTGELFF. Here the CDR3 DNA reads TGTGCCAGCGAACAGGGTTCCGGGACCGGGGAGCTGTTTTTT. The chain carries TRBV19 and TRBJ2-2, with a weak D call TRBD1 (6 bases). The germline CDR1 and CDR2 sequences are LNHDA and SQIVND (reference sequence). CDR3 length equals 14 residues. V lost 9 bases and J lost 5, with 16 bases in between.

In the case of this clonotype: The junction does not match germline at one end; this may be a read error. The chain links TRBV7-9 to TRBJ1-5; maybe TRBD1 (6 bases). Germline values: CDR1 SEHNR, CDR2 FQNEAQ (reference sequence). The CDR3 length is 18 residues. CDR3 amino acids: CTSSLEWAQTGPNQPQHF. The DNA for the CDR3 is TGTACCAGCAGCTTAGAGTGGGCCCAGACAGGCCCCAATCAGCCCCAGCATTTT.

A word on this clonotype: Compared with germline, one end of the junction differs, possibly owing to a read error. The chain has TRBV7-4 and TRBJ2-6, with D unclear. The CDR3 runs to 15 residues. Germline CDR1 reads SGHVT; CDR2 reads SQSDAQ. CDR3 region: CANSLLHSGANVLTF. CDR3 nucleotides: TGTGCCAACAGCTTACTACACTCTGGGGCCAACGTCCTGACTTTC.

The chain has TRBV5-4 and TRBJ1-1; no clear D gene. Germline assignment: CDR1 SGHNT and CDR2 YYREEE (reference sequence). This CDR3 has 17 residues. V was clipped by 2 bases and J by 2 bases, with 19 bases between them. The CDR3 loop is CASSFELGTPDNTEAFF. The CDR3 nucleotides are TGTGCCAGCAGCTTTGAGTTGGGTACTCCCGATAACACTGAAGCTTTCTTT.

This clonotype was found many times. This chain connects TRBV7-9 to TRBJ1-2; D is undetermined. The V gene's germline CDR1 is SEHNR and CDR2 FQNEAQ (reference sequence). The CDR3 covers 16 residues. V shed 5 bases and J shed 0 bases, with 16 bases lying between them. In DNA, the CDR3 is TGTGCCAGCAGCCCCTCGGGCGGGGATCCTAACTATGGCTACACCTTC. Translated, it gives CASSPSGGDPNYGYTF.

V is TRBV19 and J is TRBJ2-1; D not resolved. Germline CDR1 and CDR2: LNHDA and SQIVND (reference sequence). V lost 3 bases and J lost 7, with 10 bases in between. The CDR3 has 13 residues. CDR3 sequence reads: CASSMVDMNEQFF. CDR3 nucleotide sequence: TGTGCCAGTAGTATGGTGGATATGAATGAGCAGTTCTTC.

Worth noting for this clonotype: A much larger clone is a single base away; this may be a read error. CDR3 region: CANSSLWGGPRDTQYF. The CDR3 DNA is TGTGCCAACAGCTCCCTGTGGGGGGGGCCTAGAGATACGCAGTATTTT. The chain joins TRBV7-4 to TRBJ2-3, with TRBD2 as a possible D gene (7 bases). CDR1 SGHVT and CDR2 SQSDAQ come from the germline V gene. The CDR3 length is 16 residues. Full variable domain (outside the CDR3, taken from reference TRBV7-4 and TRBJ2-3): GAGVSQSPRYKVAKRGRDVALRCDSISGHVTLYWYRQTLGQGSEVLTYSQSDAQRDKSGRPSGRFSAERPERSVSTLKIQRTEQGDSAVYLCANSSLWGGPRDTQYFGPGTRLTVL.

A note on this clonotype: This is likely a read error, given that the CDR3 carries no conserved phenylalanine or tryptophan at its end. The chain has TRBV19 and TRBJ2-2; D is perhaps TRBD1 (6 bases). This CDR3 spans 15 amino acids. CDR1 and CDR2 (germline): LNHDA, SQIVND (reference sequence). CDR3 nucleotides: TGTGTCAGTACCCAGGGGTTCCGGAACACCGGGGAGCTGTTTTCT. Amino acid sequence: CVSTQGFRNTGELFS.

This clonotype came up many times. The CDR3 DNA sequence: TGTGCCAGCAGCCCCGGGACAGGGGATGGAAACACCATATATTTT. Its translation: CASSPGTGDGNTIYF. The J gene is TRBJ1-3, the V gene TRBV11-3; 10 nucleotides align to TRBD1. The CDR3 totals 15 residues. Per germline, CDR1 SGHNT and CDR2 YENEEA. The trim removed 5 bases at V and 3 bases at J, leaving 4 bases unmatched.

The chain recombines TRBV13 with TRBJ1-1, with TRBD1 matching 7 bases. Germline V CDR1 and CDR2: PRHDT, FYEKMQ (reference sequence). V dropped 4 bases and J dropped 11; count of bases not matched to a gene: 13. CDR3 size: 14 residues. The CDR3 DNA follows: TGTGCCAGCAGCTCGACGGACAAGGGGGCGCAGGCTTTCTTT. It specifies CASSSTDKGAQAFF.

This clonotype was observed a few times. The CDR3 DNA reads TGTGCCAGCAGCCCTAACAGGGGACTTCAAGAGACCCAGTACTTC. Translation gives CASSPNRGLQETQYF. V and J are TRBV7-2 and TRBJ2-5; tentative D call: TRBD1 (7 bases). Between the trimmed V and J ends, which lost 5 bases and 2 bases, there was a span of 15 bases. The CDR3 has 15 residues. Germline V gene sequence: CDR1 SGHTA, CDR2 FQGNSA.

This sequence joins TRBV29-1 and TRBJ2-3; TRBD1 might be the D (5 bases). V lost 4 bases and J 5 bases, leaving 7 bases between the germline ends. The length of the CDR3 is 11 residues. Germline lookup yields CDR1 SQVTM and CDR2 ANQGSEA. The CDR3 region is CSVVGRDTQYF. Written as DNA, the CDR3 is TGCAGCGTTGTGGGGCGAGATACGCAGTATTTT.

This clonotype showed up just a few times. This sequence joins TRBV6-1 and TRBJ1-1, with D possibly being TRBD1 (6 bases). Trimming left V 2 bases short and J 0 bases short, with 13 bases between. Germline V gene lookup returns CDR1 MNHNS and CDR2 SASEGT. This CDR3 is built from 16 residues. CDR3 sequence reads: CASSEWQGPLNTEAFF. The CDR3 bases are TGTGCCAGCAGTGAATGGCAGGGGCCTCTGAACACTGAAGCTTTCTTT.

V is TRBV6-6 and J is TRBJ1-1, with a tentative D call TRBD1 (5 bases). CDR3 length: 16 amino acids. Trimming pared 8 bases from V and 1 base from J, leaving 20 bases between. The germline CDR1 and CDR2 sequences are MNHNY and SVGAGI (reference sequence). The CDR3 DNA reads TGTGCCAGCGTAGGGACCCGCTGGGAATCGAACACTGAAGCTTTCTTT. Its protein product is CASVGTRWESNTEAFF.

This clonotype was seen a handful of times. The chain links TRBV12-5 to TRBJ2-4; weak D call: TRBD2 (6 bases). Germline values: CDR1 LGHNT, CDR2 FRNRAP. The CDR3 has 18 amino acids. V was trimmed by 3 bases and J by 0 bases, leaving 18 bases between them. The CDR3 bases are TGTGCTAGTGGTTTTGGAGGGGAAAATGTATTAGCCAAAAACATTCAGTACTTC. This sequence encodes CASGFGGENVLAKNIQYF.

This clonotype was detected only once. The chain couples TRBV5-1 to TRBJ1-4; possibly TRBD1 for D (6 bases). CDR3 length: 15 amino acids. Germline values: CDR1 SGHRS, CDR2 YFSETQ. Deletions cut 0 bases from V and 4 bases from J, with 10 bases between. The CDR3 sequence is CASSLEGGDNEKLFF. The CDR3 DNA sequence: TGCGCCAGCAGCTTGGAAGGGGGAGATAATGAAAAACTGTTTTTT. Filled out from reference TRBV5-1 and TRBJ1-4, the complete variable domain reads KAGVTQTPRYLIKTRGQQVTLSCSPISGHRSVSWYQQTPGQGLQFLFEYFSETQRNKGNFPGRFSGRQFSNSRSEMNVSTLELGDSALYLCASSLEGGDNEKLFFGSGTQLSVL.

This chain links TRBV6-6 with TRBJ2-7, with TRBD1 matching over 11 bases. This CDR3 contains 12 residues. CDR1 and CDR2 from the germline V gene are MNHNY and SVGAGI (reference sequence). Trimming removed 3 bases from V and 12 bases from J; junction bases left unmatched: 4. CDR3 region: CASSYPDRGLYV. DNA of the CDR3: TGTGCCAGCAGTTATCCGGACAGGGGGCTGTACGTC.

This clonotype was seen many times. The chain joins TRBV7-6 to TRBJ2-3; 7 bases are a match to TRBD2. The CDR3 is 15 residues long. V trimming: 5 bases; J trimming: 2 bases; junction bases outside the gene matches: 7. Looked up from germline, CDR1 is SGHVS and CDR2 is FNYEAQ. DNA of the CDR3: TGTGCCAGCAGCCCCTCGGGGGGATTCACAGATACGCAGTATTTT. Translation gives CASSPSGGFTDTQYF.

J is TRBJ2-3 and V is TRBV18; D is uncertain. V was clipped by 0 bases and J by 5 bases, with 21 bases between them. CDR1 and CDR2 from the germline V gene are KGHSH and LQKENI. This CDR3 comprises 18 residues. CDR3 DNA: TGTGCCAGCTCACCACCGTCTGAGATTCTCTTTACGGTAGATACGCAGTATTTT. Translation gives CASSPPSEILFTVDTQYF.

This clonotype occurred a few times. The V call is TRBV20-1, the J call TRBJ2-1, with 8 bases fitting TRBD2. Trimming cost V 3 bases and J 0 bases; bases outside gene matches: 7. Germline lookup yields CDR1 DFQATT and CDR2 SNEGSKA (reference sequence). The CDR3 extends over 16 amino acids. The CDR3 spells CSASSSGYSSYNEQFF. In nucleotides, the CDR3 is TGCAGTGCTAGCTCTAGCGGGTACAGCTCCTACAATGAGCAGTTCTTC.

This clonotype was counted only a few times. The chain carries TRBV27 and TRBJ2-5, with 10 bases identical to TRBD2. Germline trimming cut 10 bases from V and 5 bases from J; bases unmatched to any gene: 16. This CDR3 spans 16 amino acids. CDR1 and CDR2 from the germline V gene are MNHEY and SMNVEV (reference sequence). The CDR3 loop reads CATNSFSGGASETQYF. CDR3 nucleotides: TGTGCCACCAACTCCTTCAGCGGGGGGGCCAGTGAGACCCAGTACTTC.

This clonotype was seen repeatedly, ten times or more. CDR3 in DNA: TGTGCCAGCAGCTTAGGCGGGGGCACGAGGCCTGACACTGAAGCTTTCTTT. This translates into CASSLGGGTRPDTEAFF. This chain connects TRBV7-2 to TRBJ1-1, with a tentative D call TRBD1 (6 bases). V lost 1 base to trimming and J lost 3 bases, with 18 bases between them. Germline V gene lookup returns CDR1 SGHTA and CDR2 FQGNSA. This CDR3 has 17 residues.

This clonotype showed up many times. This chain uses TRBV28 with TRBJ2-1; the D is unclear. The CDR3 is made up of 14 amino acids. V lost 2 bases, J lost 5 bases, and 10 bases lay in between. From germline, CDR1 is MDHEN and CDR2 SYDVKM. CDR3 residues: CASSLSSPHNEQFF. The CDR3 bases are TGTGCCAGCAGTTTAAGCAGTCCCCACAATGAGCAGTTCTTC.

The genes are TRBV29-1 and TRBJ2-1, with 10 bases that match TRBD2. The CDR3 has 12 residues. Trimming removed 6 bases from V and 9 bases from J; junction bases left unmatched: 5. The V gene's germline CDR1 is SQVTM and CDR2 ANQGSEA. CDR3 region: CSVSGGAGEQFF. CDR3 in DNA: TGCAGCGTAAGCGGGGGGGCCGGTGAGCAGTTCTTC.